This T cell receptor (beta chain) was profiled in a study of blood T cell repertoires in COVID-19. On the study more broadly: The United States, Italy and Spain were the sources of the acute and convalescent COVID-19 samples. T cells, B-cell-depleted T cells, or PBMCs supplied cDNA or gDNA.

In the study's own analysis: Amplifying reference gene primers gave estimates of nucleated cell counts. The assay was immunoSEQ multiplex PCR, and TCRdb's table has in-frame clones only and misses some. D and trimming come from the DNA, and the V and J calls and clone size come from that table. This sample has about 240,000 clones, with approximately 86% found just once. This CDR3 contains 15 residues. With 5 bases clipped from V and 5 bases from J, the junction kept 8 bases outside the gene matches. Germline lookup yields CDR1 LGHNT and CDR2 FRNRAP. This chain connects TRBV12-5 to TRBJ2-5, with TRBD1 identical over 10 bases. This clonotype was obtained from a woman in her seventies with active or convalescent COVID-19. Material for sequencing was peripheral blood. The CDR3 loop is CASGPGQGWLETQYF. CDR3 coding DNA: TGTGCTAGTGGTCCGGGACAGGGGTGGTTGGAGACCCAGTACTTC.